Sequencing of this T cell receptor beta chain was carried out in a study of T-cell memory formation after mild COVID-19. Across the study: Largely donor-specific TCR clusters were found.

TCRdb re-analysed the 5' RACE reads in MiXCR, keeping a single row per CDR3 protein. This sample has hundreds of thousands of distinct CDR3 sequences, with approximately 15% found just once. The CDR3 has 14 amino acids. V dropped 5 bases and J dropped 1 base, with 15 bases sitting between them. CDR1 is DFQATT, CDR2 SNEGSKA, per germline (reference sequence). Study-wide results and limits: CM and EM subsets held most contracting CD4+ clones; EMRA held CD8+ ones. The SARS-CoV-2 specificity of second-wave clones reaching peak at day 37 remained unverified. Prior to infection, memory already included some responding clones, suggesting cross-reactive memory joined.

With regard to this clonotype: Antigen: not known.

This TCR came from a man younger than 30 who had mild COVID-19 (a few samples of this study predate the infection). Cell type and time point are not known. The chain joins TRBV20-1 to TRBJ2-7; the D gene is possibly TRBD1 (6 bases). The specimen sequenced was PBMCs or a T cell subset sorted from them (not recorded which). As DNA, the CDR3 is TGCAGTGCTGCGCGACAGGCAGGTTCCTACGAGCAGTACTTC. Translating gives CSAARQAGSYEQYF.